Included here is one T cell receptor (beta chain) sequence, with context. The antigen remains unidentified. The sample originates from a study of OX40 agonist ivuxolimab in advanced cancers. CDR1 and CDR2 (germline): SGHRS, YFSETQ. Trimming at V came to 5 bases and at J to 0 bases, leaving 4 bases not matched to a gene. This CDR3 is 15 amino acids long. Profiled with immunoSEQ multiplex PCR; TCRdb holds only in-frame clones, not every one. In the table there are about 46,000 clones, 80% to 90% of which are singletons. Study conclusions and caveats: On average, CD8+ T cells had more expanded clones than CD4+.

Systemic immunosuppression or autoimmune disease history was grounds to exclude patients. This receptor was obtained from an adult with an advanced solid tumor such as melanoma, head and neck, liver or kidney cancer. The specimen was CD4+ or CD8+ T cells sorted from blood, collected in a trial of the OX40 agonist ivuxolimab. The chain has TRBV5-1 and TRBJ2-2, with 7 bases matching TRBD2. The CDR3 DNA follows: TGCGCCAGCAGGGCCGGGACTACGAACACCGGGGAGCTGTTTTTT. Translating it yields CASRAGTTNTGELFF.